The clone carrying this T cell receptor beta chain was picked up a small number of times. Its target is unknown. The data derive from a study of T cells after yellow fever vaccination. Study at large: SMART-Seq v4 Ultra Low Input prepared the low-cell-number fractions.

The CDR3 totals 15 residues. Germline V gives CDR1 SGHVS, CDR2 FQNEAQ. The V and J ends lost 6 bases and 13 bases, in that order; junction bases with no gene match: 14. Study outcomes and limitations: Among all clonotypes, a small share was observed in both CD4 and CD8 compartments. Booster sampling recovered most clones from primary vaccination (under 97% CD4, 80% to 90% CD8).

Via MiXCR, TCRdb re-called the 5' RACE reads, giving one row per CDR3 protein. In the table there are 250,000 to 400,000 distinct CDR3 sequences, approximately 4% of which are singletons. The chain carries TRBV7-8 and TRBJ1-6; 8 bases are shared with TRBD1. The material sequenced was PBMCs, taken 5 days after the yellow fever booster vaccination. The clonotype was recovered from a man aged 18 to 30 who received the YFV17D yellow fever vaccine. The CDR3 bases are TGTGCCAGCAGTTCCGAGGGACAGGCAAGAATGCCCCTCCACTTT. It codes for CASSSEGQARMPLHF.